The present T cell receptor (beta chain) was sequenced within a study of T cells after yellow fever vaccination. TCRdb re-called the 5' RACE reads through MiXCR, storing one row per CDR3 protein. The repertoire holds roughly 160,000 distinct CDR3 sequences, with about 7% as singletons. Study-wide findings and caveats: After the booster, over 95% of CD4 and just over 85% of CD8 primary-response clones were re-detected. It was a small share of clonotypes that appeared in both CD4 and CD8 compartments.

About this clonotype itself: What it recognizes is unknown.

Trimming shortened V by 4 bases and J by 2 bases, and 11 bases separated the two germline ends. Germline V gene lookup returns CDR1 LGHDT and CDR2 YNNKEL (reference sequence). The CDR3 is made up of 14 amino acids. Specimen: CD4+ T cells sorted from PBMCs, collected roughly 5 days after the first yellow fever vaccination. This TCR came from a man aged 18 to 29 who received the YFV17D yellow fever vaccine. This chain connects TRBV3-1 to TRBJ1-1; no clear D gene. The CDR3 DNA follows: TGTGCCAGCAGCCGGGGTAGGAGCAACACTGAAGCTTTCTTT. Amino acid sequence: CASSRGRSNTEAFF.